The source of this TCR beta chain is a study of cytomegalovirus exposure and HLA in healthy donors. Per the germline V gene, CDR1 is SEHNR and CDR2 is FQNEAQ (reference sequence). The CDR3 runs 15 residues. V was pared by 1 base and J by 5 bases, with 11 bases between. This clone was seen only once. Libraries were prepared by immunoSEQ multiplex PCR; TCRdb keeps only in-frame clonotypes and omits some of them. In the table there are tens of thousands of clones, 96% of which are singletons. The sample comprised PBMCs. The clonotype originates from a man younger than 35 in good health and CMV-seronegative. The chain is built from TRBV7-9 and TRBJ2-2, with D tentatively TRBD2 (6 bases). CDR3 region: CASSLEGGLTGELFF. The CDR3 DNA sequence: TGTGCCAGCAGCTTAGAGGGAGGCCTAACCGGGGAGCTGTTTTTT.